Shown below are 7 T cell receptor beta chains from a single sample sequenced in a study of cytomegalovirus exposure and HLA in healthy donors. The PCR made use of 60 Vbeta and 13 Jbeta primers. Produced via immunoSEQ multiplex PCR; TCRdb's table is partial and in-frame only. The sample has under 200,000 clones, about four fifths seen once. The sequencing input was PBMCs. The receptors stem from a woman under 30 in good health and CMV-seronegative.

V and J are TRBV7-8 and TRBJ2-7, with 8 positions matching TRBD2. The V and J ends lost 5 bases and 2 bases, in that order; junction bases with no gene match: 11. The CDR3 extends over 16 amino acids. Germline V gives CDR1 SGHVS, CDR2 FQNEAQ. The DNA of the CDR3 is TGTGCCAGCAGCCCAAGTCCTAGCGGGTGGGCCTACGAGCAGTACTTC. It specifies CASSPSPSGWAYEQYF.

The chain combines TRBV7-9 with TRBJ2-3, with 7 bases matching TRBD1. CDR3 length equals 15 residues. Trimming removed 8 bases from V and 0 bases from J; junction bases left unmatched: 8. Germline V gene data show CDR1 as SEHNR and CDR2 as FQNEAQ (reference sequence). CDR3 region: CASLKGAASTDTQYF. The DNA of the CDR3 is TGTGCCAGCTTAAAGGGGGCAGCCAGCACAGATACGCAGTATTTT. The full variable domain, in which reference TRBV7-9 and TRBJ2-3 provide the parts outside the CDR3, is DTGVSQNPRHKITKRGQNVTFRCDPISEHNRLYWYRQTLGQGPEFLTYFQNEAQLEKSRLLSDRFSAERPKGSFSTLEIQRTEQGDSAMYLCASLKGAASTDTQYFGPGTRLTVL.

The chain couples TRBV6-5 to TRBJ1-2, with a weak D call TRBD1 (6 bases). V lost 8 bases and J lost 0, with 10 bases in between. Germline CDR1 reads MNHEY; CDR2 reads SVGAGI. The CDR3 runs 13 residues. The CDR3 reads CASRDTANYGYTF. For the CDR3, the DNA is TGTGCCAGCCGGGACACGGCTAACTATGGCTACACCTTC.

The J gene is TRBJ1-6, the V gene TRBV7-8, with TRBD1 as a possible D gene (6 bases). V was pared by 2 bases and J by 14 bases, with 7 bases between. This CDR3 is 11 amino acids long. CDR1 and CDR2 (germline): SGHVS, FQNEAQ. The CDR3 region has the DNA TGTGCCAGCAGCTTAAGGGGGTCCCTCCACTTT. Protein product: CASSLRGSLHF.

This chain links TRBV6-5 with TRBJ1-2; 8 nucleotides align to TRBD1. CDR3 length: 13 residues. V dropped 8 bases and J dropped 0; count of bases not matched to a gene: 2. Germline loops: CDR1 MNHEY, CDR2 SVGAGI. CDR3 bases: TGTGCCAGCCTCAGGGGGCCTAACTATGGCTACACCTTC. It encodes CASLRGPNYGYTF.

The chain carries TRBV6-5 and TRBJ2-7, with a weak D call TRBD1 (5 bases). Per germline, CDR1 MNHEY and CDR2 SVGAGI. The CDR3 has 13 amino acids. Trimming shortened V by 8 bases and J by 6 bases, and 17 bases separated the two germline ends. CDR3 sequence: CASSRARVGEQYF. The CDR3 coding sequence is TGTGCCAGCTCCCGGGCCAGGGTGGGCGAGCAGTACTTC.

This clone was counted a single time. This chain uses TRBV6-1 with TRBJ2-1, with 12 bases that match TRBD2. The junction had 6 bases not matched to a gene; V was cut back by 4 bases and J by 8 bases. The CDR3 runs 15 residues. In germline, CDR1 is MNHNS, CDR2 SASEGT. Here the CDR3 DNA reads TGTGCCAGCAGTGGGGGACTAGCGGGTCGCTATGAGCAGTTCTTC. Translated, it gives CASSGGLAGRYEQFF.